Below are 30 T cell receptor beta chains sequenced from a single sample in a study of T cells after yellow fever vaccination. TCRdb reprocessed the 5' RACE reads via MiXCR and lists one record per CDR3 protein. The table shows some 110,000 distinct CDR3 sequences, with about 7% occurring only once. The sample was CD4+ T cells sorted from PBMCs, taken about 41 days after the first yellow fever vaccination. Receptor source: a man younger than 35 who received the YFV17D yellow fever vaccine.

This clonotype was seen at least ten times. The chain couples TRBV7-2 to TRBJ2-3, with unresolved D. Germline V gives CDR1 SGHTA, CDR2 FQGNSA. The CDR3 is made up of 15 amino acids. V lost 6 bases, J lost 7 bases, and 20 bases lay in between. DNA of the CDR3: TGTGCCAGCAGTCCCAATCTAGTGATCTGGAATACGCAGTATTTT. Its protein product is CASSPNLVIWNTQYF.

This clonotype was counted at least ten times. The V and J genes are TRBV7-9 and TRBJ2-5; possible D gene TRBD1, 6 bases. Germline V gene lookup returns CDR1 SEHNR and CDR2 FQNEAQ (reference sequence). CDR3 length equals 13 residues. V was clipped by 6 bases and J by 2 bases, with 10 bases between them. In DNA, the CDR3 is TGTGCCAGCAGAAAGGGACAACAAGAGACCCAGTACTTC. It is translated as CASRKGQQETQYF. The variable domain in full, with the rest retrieved from reference TRBV7-9 and TRBJ2-5, is DTGVSQNPRHKITKRGQNVTFRCDPISEHNRLYWYRQTLGQGPEFLTYFQNEAQLEKSRLLSDRFSAERPKGSFSTLEIQRTEQGDSAMYLCASRKGQQETQYFGPGTRLLVL.

The table lists this clonotype with many counts. CDR3 in amino acids: CASSLLASGTDTQYF. The CDR3 DNA reads TGTGCCAGCTCACTGCTTGCCTCGGGCACAGATACGCAGTATTTT. The chain is built from TRBV18 and TRBJ2-3; D call uncertain. Trimming left V 4 bases short and J 1 base short, with 12 bases between. The CDR3 is made up of 15 amino acids. Germline CDR1 KGHSH, CDR2 LQKENI.

In its sample, this clonotype was seen many times. The chain employs TRBV7-2 and TRBJ1-2; D may be TRBD1 (5 bases). The CDR3 loop spans 13 amino acids. The ends were cut back, 5 bases at V and 2 bases at J, with 9 bases in the middle. Germline V gene lookup returns CDR1 SGHTA and CDR2 FQGNSA. CDR3 coding DNA: TGTGCCAGCAGCCGGGACGGAAACTATGGCTACACCTTC. Translation gives CASSRDGNYGYTF.

This clonotype was detected many times. This chain links TRBV20-1 with TRBJ2-2; 10 bases match TRBD2. The V segment lost 4 bases and the J segment 7 bases; nucleotides outside the gene matches: 12. Looked up from germline, CDR1 is DFQATT and CDR2 is SNEGSKA (reference sequence). CDR3 length: 16 residues. CDR3 coding DNA: TGCAGTGCTAACCGCGGCAGCGGGGGGGCTCACGGGGAGCTGTTTTTT. This gives the protein CSANRGSGGAHGELFF.

There are many counts of this clonotype. This chain joins TRBV28 and TRBJ2-7; 13 bases align to TRBD2. The ends lost 5 bases at V and 2 bases at J; junction bases unmatched: 0. The CDR3 consists of 14 residues. Germline-derived CDR1 and CDR2 are MDHEN and SYDVKM. For the CDR3, the DNA is TGTGCCAGCAGTACTAGCGGGGGGGCCTACGAGCAGTACGTC. It yields the protein CASSTSGGAYEQYV.

This clonotype was seen only a few times. V gene TRBV9 combines with J gene TRBJ2-3, with 16 bases matching TRBD2. The J segment lost 3 bases and the V segment lost 2 bases, leaving 6 bases of the junction unmatched. CDR3 size: 18 residues. The germline gives CDR1 SGDLS, CDR2 YYNGEE. CDR3 loop: CASSVGTSGGVRTDTQYF. The CDR3 region has the DNA TGTGCCAGCAGCGTGGGGACTAGCGGGGGGGTTCGGACAGATACGCAGTATTTT.

This clonotype was recorded many times. V gene TRBV29-1 combines with J gene TRBJ1-1, with TRBD1 as a possible D gene (6 bases). Trimming took 6 bases from V and 8 from J, leaving 13 bases between them. Germline V lookup: CDR1 SQVTM, CDR2 ANQGSEA. The CDR3 consists of 11 residues. The CDR3 region is CSVVKGVEAFF. DNA of the CDR3: TGCAGCGTAGTAAAGGGGGTCGAAGCTTTCTTT.

This clonotype appeared many times. This chain uses TRBV5-1 with TRBJ1-2; D is ambiguous. Germline V gene data show CDR1 as SGHRS and CDR2 as YFSETQ. V lost 3 bases to trimming and J lost 4 bases, with 10 bases between them. The CDR3 covers 13 residues. CDR3 residues: CASSSGRTYGYTF. DNA of the CDR3: TGCGCCAGCAGCTCCGGACGTACCTATGGCTACACCTTC.

This clonotype was observed many times. This sequence joins TRBV20-1 and TRBJ2-7, with 7 bases aligning to TRBD2. Looked up from germline, CDR1 is DFQATT and CDR2 is SNEGSKA (reference sequence). There are 15 residues in the CDR3. V gave up 4 bases and J gave up 1 base; unmatched junction bases: 10. The CDR3 spells CSAKRSSGESYEQYV. The CDR3 nucleotides read TGCAGTGCTAAGAGGTCAAGCGGGGAATCCTACGAGCAGTACGTC.

This clonotype was seen ten or more times. This chain joins TRBV5-1 and TRBJ1-1; 7 nucleotides agree with TRBD1. The CDR3 is 14 amino acids. CDR1 is SGHRS, CDR2 YFSETQ, per germline. The trim removed 4 bases at V and 6 bases at J, leaving 9 bases unmatched. CDR3 coding DNA: TGCGCCAGCAGCCTCGACAGGGCCGGAGCTGAAGCTTTCTTT. Its protein is CASSLDRAGAEAFF.

The chain is built from TRBV27 and TRBJ2-5; D call uncertain. The CDR3 is 13 residues long. Deletions cut 4 bases from V and 5 bases from J, with 11 bases between. Germline loops: CDR1 MNHEY, CDR2 SMNVEV (reference sequence). CDR3 residues: CASSSPPGETQYF. The CDR3 DNA is TGTGCCAGCAGTTCTCCCCCCGGGGAGACCCAGTACTTC.

The sample holds many counts of this clonotype. This sequence joins TRBV5-1 and TRBJ2-3; 7 bases are a match to TRBD2. From germline, CDR1 is SGHRS and CDR2 YFSETQ. This CDR3 is built from 16 residues. J lost 2 bases, V lost 4 bases, and 10 bases had no gene match. The CDR3 DNA sequence: TGCGCCAGCAGCCCAGCGGGGCTTGGAAACACAGATACGCAGTATTTT. Protein product: CASSPAGLGNTDTQYF.

This clonotype was picked up many times. The chain couples TRBV20-1 to TRBJ2-5; D uncertain. This CDR3 is 13 amino acids long. Trimming shortened V by 0 bases and J by 9 bases, and 14 bases separated the two germline ends. Germline V CDR1 and CDR2: DFQATT, SNEGSKA (reference sequence). In DNA, the CDR3 is TGCAGTGCTAGAGATCAAGGGTCTATGGCCCAGTACTTC. This codes for CSARDQGSMAQYF.

V gene TRBV3-1 combines with J gene TRBJ1-4; unclear D gene. The CDR3 totals 12 residues. The germline V gene has CDR1 LGHDT and CDR2 YNNKEL (reference sequence). V was cut by 1 base and J by 8 bases, with 5 bases left in between. CDR3 nucleotides: TGTGCCAGCAGCCAAGGTGGGGAAAAACTGTTTTTT. Protein sequence: CASSQGGEKLFF.

This clonotype was seen more than once but under ten times. This chain connects TRBV5-1 to TRBJ2-7; 8 bases map to TRBD1. The V segment lost 0 bases and the J segment 7 bases; nucleotides outside the gene matches: 9. There are 15 residues in the CDR3. Germline V gives CDR1 SGHRS, CDR2 YFSETQ. The CDR3 bases are TGCGCCAGCAGCTTGGAGGGCAGGGGGCCAGGTGAGCAGTACTTC. Its protein is CASSLEGRGPGEQYF.

Turning to this clonotype: A read error may explain this, as a much larger clone is one base away. The chain carries TRBV11-2 and TRBJ2-6, with TRBD1 matching 9 bases. In germline, CDR1 is SGHAT, CDR2 FQNNGV. This CDR3 spans 19 amino acids. The CDR3 DNA sequence: TGTGCCAGCTGCTTAGACTCGGGACAGGGCGCCCTCGGGGCCAACGTCCTGACTTTC. This gives the protein CASCLDSGQGALGANVLTF.

This clonotype was counted many times. The chain joins TRBV7-3 to TRBJ1-1; a weak D match, TRBD1 (6 bases). Between the trimmed V and J ends, which lost 0 bases and 1 base, there was a span of 9 bases. This CDR3 has 15 amino acids. Germline CDR1 SGHTA, CDR2 FQGTGA. The CDR3 spells CASSLTMDRNTEAFF. DNA for the CDR3: TGTGCCAGCAGCTTAACCATGGACAGGAACACTGAAGCTTTCTTT.

This clonotype has a count of ten or more. The rearrangement joins TRBV7-2 to TRBJ2-5; 10 positions match TRBD1. The CDR3 extends over 15 amino acids. J was trimmed by 4 bases and V by 2 bases; bases with no gene match: 4. The germline gives CDR1 SGHTA, CDR2 FQGNSA. DNA of the CDR3: TGTGCCAGCAGCTTACCGACAGGGGGCTTAGAGACCCAGTACTTC. Its protein is CASSLPTGGLETQYF.

This clonotype was recorded many times. V is TRBV20-1 and J is TRBJ2-2; the D gene could be TRBD1 or TRBD2 (5 bases each). V was trimmed by 6 bases and J by 2 bases, leaving 10 bases between them. Germline CDR1 DFQATT, CDR2 SNEGSKA (reference sequence). The CDR3 extends over 13 amino acids. This CDR3 is CSAFGTNTGELFF. CDR3 nucleotide sequence: TGCAGTGCCTTCGGGACCAACACCGGGGAGCTGTTTTTT.

This clonotype was seen at least ten times. The V call is TRBV12-3 or TRBV12-4, the J call TRBJ1-3; perhaps TRBD1 as D (5 bases). The V end lost 4 bases, the J end lost 0 bases, and 10 bases lay between the germline ends. The CDR3 runs to 15 residues. CDR3 loop: CASSWDGSSGNTIYF. The CDR3 nucleotides read TGTGCCAGCAGTTGGGACGGAAGCTCTGGAAACACCATATATTTT.

The rearrangement joins TRBV19 to TRBJ2-5; D may be TRBD2 (6 bases). V gave up 3 bases and J gave up 3 bases, with 8 bases separating them. Per germline, CDR1 LNHDA and CDR2 SQIVND (reference sequence). There are 13 residues in the CDR3. The CDR3 protein is CASSMLAEETQYF. CDR3 coding DNA: TGTGCCAGTAGTATGTTAGCGGAAGAGACCCAGTACTTC.

This clonotype was detected many times. The gene calls are TRBV7-2 and TRBJ1-5, with 7 bases fitting TRBD1. This CDR3 region has 15 residues. The V segment lost 5 bases and the J segment 6 bases; nucleotides outside the gene matches: 10. Germline CDR1 and CDR2: SGHTA and FQGNSA. The CDR3 DNA sequence: TGTGCCAGCAGCGGGAAGGGGGCTTGGAGTCAGCCCCAGCATTTT. Its protein product is CASSGKGAWSQPQHF. Combining the CDR3 with reference TRBV7-2 and TRBJ1-5 gives the whole variable domain GAGVSQSPSNKVTEKGKDVELRCDPISGHTALYWYRQSLGQGLEFLIYFQGNSAPDKSGLPSDRFSAERTGGSVSTLTIQRTQQEDSAVYLCASSGKGAWSQPQHFGDGTRLSIL.

The V and J genes are TRBV28 and TRBJ2-2, with 10 bases lining up with TRBD1. Germline CDR1 MDHEN, CDR2 SYDVKM. CDR3 length: 16 amino acids. Germline trimming cut 3 bases from V and 4 bases from J; bases unmatched to any gene: 5. The CDR3 nucleotides read TGTGCCAGCAGTTTGCCGGGACAGGGGTTCACCGGGGAGCTGTTTTTT. Amino acid sequence: CASSLPGQGFTGELFF.

This clonotype was counted many times. The chain is built from TRBV6-5 and TRBJ1-1, with D possibly matching TRBD1 (5 bases). CDR3 size: 16 residues. Trimming cost V 2 bases and J 7 bases, with 20 bases left between them. CDR1 is MNHEY, CDR2 SVGAGI, per germline. The CDR3 here is CASSYDMTSLGGEAFF. The DNA of the CDR3 is TGTGCCAGCAGTTACGACATGACATCCCTGGGGGGTGAAGCTTTCTTT.

This clonotype was counted many times. The chain has TRBV5-1 and TRBJ1-6; no firm D call. Per the germline V gene, CDR1 is SGHRS and CDR2 is YFSETQ. The CDR3 spans 14 residues. Trimming took off 6 bases at V and 7 bases at J, with 14 bases between the two ends. CDR3 loop: CASKVEANNSPLHF. CDR3 nucleotides: TGCGCCAGCAAGGTGGAGGCGAACAATTCACCCCTCCACTTT.

The chain is built from TRBV5-1 and TRBJ2-2; D is possibly TRBD1 (6 bases). The V end lost 2 bases, the J end lost 1 base, and 12 bases lay between the germline ends. The CDR3 consists of 16 residues. Germline V gives CDR1 SGHRS, CDR2 YFSETQ. Here the CDR3 DNA reads TGCGCCAGCAGCTTAACAGGGTTTAGGAACACCGGGGAGCTGTTTTTT. This translates into CASSLTGFRNTGELFF.

This clonotype was counted at least ten times. V gene TRBV12-3 or TRBV12-4 combines with J gene TRBJ2-2; D is perhaps TRBD2 (6 bases). Trimming removed 7 bases from V and 3 bases from J, with 18 bases in between. This CDR3 has 16 amino acids. The CDR3 DNA reads TGTGCCAGCACGGTCTGGGGAGGAGGGGACACCGGGGAGCTGTTTTTT. Protein sequence: CASTVWGGGDTGELFF.

V and J are TRBV5-1 and TRBJ2-5, with 9 bases fitting TRBD1. The germline CDR1 and CDR2 sequences are SGHRS and YFSETQ. Trimming took 5 bases from V and 5 from J; bases not matched to a gene: 4. The CDR3 is 13 amino acids. The CDR3 DNA is TGCGCCAGCAGTTCACAGGGGGCTGAGACCCAGTACTTC. It is translated as CASSSQGAETQYF.

This clonotype has at least ten counts. This chain joins TRBV9 and TRBJ2-3; D is unresolved. The CDR3 is made up of 15 amino acids. The germline V gene encodes CDR1 SGDLS and CDR2 YYNGEE. The V gene lost 0 bases and the J gene lost 2 bases, with 10 bases spanning the gap. Here the CDR3 reads CASSVEAYYTDTQYF. CDR3 DNA: TGTGCCAGCAGCGTAGAGGCGTACTACACAGATACGCAGTATTTT.